These 31 T cell receptor beta chains were all obtained from the same sample, sequenced in a study of T cells in Graves' hyperthyroidism and ophthalmopathy. TCR beta CDR3 sequences were amplified from RNA transcripts. HTBI primers drove first-round RT-PCR of the TCR CDR3. TCRdb independently ran MiXCR on the multiplex PCR reads; one entry per CDR3 protein. Of hundreds of thousands of distinct CDR3 sequences in the sample, around 38% were seen once. The sequencing sample was made of blood. These receptors came from a man in his late teens or twenties with Graves' hyperthyroidism.

The sample holds a few counts of this clonotype. This chain joins TRBV19 and TRBJ1-1; 8 bases are shared with TRBD1. V lost 7 bases, J lost 3 bases, and 4 bases stayed unmatched. The CDR3 contains 13 residues. Germline V gene data show CDR1 as LNHDA and CDR2 as SQIVND (reference sequence). CDR3 bases: TGTGCCAGTACAGGGGGCAAGTACACTGAAGCTTTCTTT. Translated: CASTGGKYTEAFF.

The chain links TRBV20-1 to TRBJ2-5; 11 bases map to TRBD1. The CDR3 is 15 amino acids. Germline V CDR1 and CDR2: DFQATT, SNEGSKA (reference sequence). V dropped 3 bases and J dropped 5; count of bases not matched to a gene: 8. The CDR3 loop is CSASPRTGGLETQYF. CDR3 nucleotide sequence: TGCAGTGCTAGCCCTCGGACAGGGGGCTTGGAGACCCAGTACTTC.

V is TRBV24-1 and J is TRBJ2-2, with 8 bases fitting TRBD1. With V trimmed by 6 bases and J by 11 bases, 13 bases remained unmatched. The CDR3 is 15 amino acids. Germline CDR1 is KGHDR and CDR2 is SFDVKD. The CDR3 sequence is CATSHPRTGTDELFF. The CDR3 region has the DNA TGTGCCACCAGTCACCCCCGGACAGGGACGGACGAGCTGTTTTTT.

This clonotype was seen at least ten times. The rearrangement uses TRBV29-1 and TRBJ2-5; TRBD2 is a possible D gene (6 bases). V was shortened by 6 bases and J by 5 bases, with 16 bases between the two germline ends. Germline lookup yields CDR1 SQVTM and CDR2 ANQGSEA. CDR3 length equals 13 residues. CDR3 amino acids: CSVHRDWGETQYF. CDR3 DNA sequence: TGCAGCGTACACCGGGACTGGGGGGAGACCCAGTACTTC. Full variable domain (outside the CDR3, taken from reference TRBV29-1 and TRBJ2-5): SAVISQKPSRDICQRGTSLTIQCQVDSQVTMMFWYRQQPGQSLTLIATANQGSEATYESGFVIDKFPISRPNLTFSTLTVSNMSPEDSSIYLCSVHRDWGETQYFGPGTRLLVL.

The genes are TRBV2 and TRBJ1-2; D unclear. CDR1 and CDR2 from the germline V gene are SNHLY and FYNNEI. CDR3 length: 14 residues. V dropped 3 bases and J dropped 0 bases, with 8 bases sitting between them. The CDR3 DNA follows: TGTGCCAGCAGTGAGATCGCCTCTAACTATGGCTACACCTTC. Translation: CASSEIASNYGYTF.

The chain recombines TRBV19 with TRBJ1-2; D unresolved. Trimming pared 7 bases from V and 3 bases from J, leaving 9 bases between. Germline V gene sequence: CDR1 LNHDA, CDR2 SQIVND (reference sequence). The CDR3 contains 12 residues. This CDR3 is CASTLGDYGYTF. The CDR3 nucleotides are TGTGCCAGTACTCTGGGTGACTATGGCTACACCTTC.

This clonotype was counted many times. The chain couples TRBV15 to TRBJ1-1, with D uncertain. The germline gives CDR1 LNHNV, CDR2 YYDKDF (reference sequence). V lost 0 bases and J lost 3, with 5 bases in between. The CDR3 spans 13 residues. The CDR3: CATSRDVHTEAFF. The CDR3 DNA reads TGTGCCACCAGCAGAGATGTACACACTGAAGCTTTCTTT. The full variable domain, with the rest looked up from reference TRBV15 and TRBJ1-1, is DAMVIQNPRYQVTQFGKPVTLSCSQTLNHNVMYWYQQKSSQAPKLLFHYYDKDFNNEADTPDNFQSRRPNTSFCFLDIRSPGLGDTAMYLCATSRDVHTEAFFGQGTRLTVV.

This clonotype appeared many times. The chain recombines TRBV7-9 with TRBJ1-1; TRBD1 is a possible D gene (6 bases). V was clipped by 8 bases and J by 3 bases, with 19 bases between them. Germline-derived CDR1 and CDR2 are SEHNR and FQNEAQ (reference sequence). The CDR3 totals 15 residues. CDR3 sequence reads: CASRTDRGRYTEAFF. The CDR3 coding sequence is TGTGCCAGCCGCACAGACCGGGGGCGGTACACTGAAGCTTTCTTT.

The chain couples TRBV2 to TRBJ1-2; D is unresolved. This CDR3 spans 9 amino acids. V shed 9 bases and J shed 8 bases, with 7 bases lying between them. Germline CDR1 is SNHLY and CDR2 is FYNNEI. This CDR3 reads CASNSGYTF. The DNA for the CDR3 is TGTGCCAGTAACTCGGGCTACACCTTC.

The chain employs TRBV2 and TRBJ2-2; D is unresolved. CDR1 is SNHLY, CDR2 FYNNEI, per germline. V lost 11 bases, J lost 4 bases, and 17 bases lay in between. The CDR3 has 14 amino acids. CDR3 bases: TGTGCCGGAGTCCCAGGAGCCCCCACCGGGGAGCTGTTTTTT. Translation gives CAGVPGAPTGELFF.

Regarding this clonotype: The junction and the germline gene differ at one end; a read error may be behind it. V and J are TRBV10-3 and TRBJ1-6; unclear D gene. Germline CDR1 reads ENHRY; CDR2 reads SYGVKD. This CDR3 has 13 residues. CDR3 sequence reads: CASSEDINSPLHF. In DNA form, the CDR3 reads TGTGCCAGCAGTGAAGACATAAATTCACCCCTCCACTTT.

The chain links TRBV7-8 to TRBJ2-7, with D perhaps being TRBD1 or TRBD2 (5 bases each). Germline V gene data show CDR1 as SGHVS and CDR2 as FQNEAQ. CDR3 length equals 14 residues. Trimming pared 3 bases from V and 3 bases from J, leaving 12 bases between. The CDR3 protein is CASSFGGGLYEQYF. CDR3 DNA: TGTGCCAGCAGCTTTGGGGGTGGGCTCTACGAGCAGTACTTC.

This chain connects TRBV6-1 to TRBJ2-6; D is possibly TRBD1 (6 bases). The CDR3 runs 17 residues. V lost 6 bases, J lost 1 base, and 16 bases lay in between. Looked up from germline, CDR1 is MNHNS and CDR2 is SASEGT. CDR3 DNA: TGTGCCAGCAGCCCCCGGACAGCGTCATCTGGGGCCAACGTCCTGACTTTC. This translates into CASSPRTASSGANVLTF.

This clonotype was seen more than once but under ten times. The chain links TRBV29-1 to TRBJ1-1; 7 positions match TRBD1. V gave up 7 bases and J gave up 7 bases; unmatched junction bases: 9. The CDR3 totals 12 residues. Germline CDR1 reads SQVTM; CDR2 reads ANQGSEA. CDR3 region: CSAHRGEGEAFF. CDR3 sequence (DNA): TGCAGCGCCCACAGGGGAGAAGGTGAAGCTTTCTTT.

This rearrangement joins TRBV20-1 to TRBJ2-7; D unresolved. Looked up from germline, CDR1 is DFQATT and CDR2 is SNEGSKA (reference sequence). The CDR3 has 13 residues. For the CDR3, the DNA is TGCAGCGTATTTGTAAGTGGAACCTACGAGCAGTACTTC. This encodes CSVFVSGTYEQYF.

J is TRBJ1-5 and V is TRBV12-3 or TRBV12-4, with D perhaps matching TRBD1 (6 bases). This CDR3 spans 16 amino acids. V was shortened by 6 bases and J by 3 bases, with 18 bases between the two germline ends. The DNA of the CDR3 is TGTGCCAGCAGCTTGGGTGCAGGGGCACCCAATCAGCCCCAGCATTTT. Its protein is CASSLGAGAPNQPQHF.

The rearrangement joins TRBV9 to TRBJ2-7, with D perhaps matching TRBD1 (5 bases). Germline assignment: CDR1 SGDLS and CDR2 YYNGEE. The V end lost 2 bases, the J end lost 3 bases, and 15 bases lay between the germline ends. CDR3 length: 15 amino acids. CDR3 in DNA: TGTGCCAGCAGCGTTGGGGCAGGAGACCTCTACGAGCAGTACTTC. Translating gives CASSVGAGDLYEQYF.

At least ten counts were recorded for this clonotype. The CDR3 DNA is TGCAGTGCAGACGTACCGGGACAGGGGAACGAGCAGTACTTC. Translated, it gives CSADVPGQGNEQYF. V and J are TRBV20-1 and TRBJ2-7; 10 positions match TRBD1. Trimming at V came to 6 bases and at J to 5 bases, leaving 10 bases not matched to a gene. Germline lookup yields CDR1 DFQATT and CDR2 SNEGSKA (reference sequence). The CDR3 is made up of 14 amino acids.

The chain uses TRBV19 and TRBJ2-5; 12 nucleotides align to TRBD2. Germline CDR1 LNHDA, CDR2 SQIVND (reference sequence). Unmatched junction bases numbered 4, after V lost 8 bases and J lost 0 bases. This CDR3 is 15 amino acids long. This chain's CDR3 is CASDGTSGYQETQYF. The CDR3 DNA reads as TGTGCCAGTGACGGGACTAGCGGGTACCAAGAGACCCAGTACTTC.

The chain is built from TRBV13 and TRBJ1-1, with no clear D. The CDR3 loop spans 17 amino acids. Germline V gives CDR1 PRHDT, CDR2 FYEKMQ (reference sequence). Trimming removed 6 bases from V and 4 bases from J, with 24 bases in between. This chain's CDR3 is CASSYSKLVHTSTEAFF. Written as DNA, the CDR3 is TGTGCCAGCAGTTACTCGAAATTGGTCCACACCTCCACTGAAGCTTTCTTT.

This clonotype was found many times. The chain links TRBV7-2 to TRBJ2-7, with no clear D. V was shortened by 2 bases and J by 7 bases, with 12 bases between the two germline ends. The germline gives CDR1 SGHTA, CDR2 FQGNSA. The length of the CDR3 is 13 residues. The CDR3 DNA is TGTGCCAGCAGCTTATTAGGTCAGACTGAGCAGTACTTC. Protein: CASSLLGQTEQYF.

This clonotype came up a few times. J is TRBJ2-7 and V is TRBV5-5, with 9 bases that match TRBD2. Germline V CDR1 and CDR2: SGHKS, YYEKEE (reference sequence). The trim removed 4 bases at V and 4 bases at J, leaving 6 bases unmatched. The CDR3 contains 14 residues. The CDR3 DNA reads TGTGCCAGCAGCATAGGGACTAGCAGATACGAGCAGTACTTC. Translating gives CASSIGTSRYEQYF.

The sample holds one count of this clonotype. The chain employs TRBV9 and TRBJ1-3; 8 bases match TRBD1. This CDR3 is 16 amino acids long. Per the germline V gene, CDR1 is SGDLS and CDR2 is YYNGEE. The junction had 9 bases not matched to a gene; V was cut back by 4 bases and J by 3 bases. CDR3 sequence: CASSQDQDRDGNTIYF. The CDR3 DNA is TGTGCCAGCAGCCAAGATCAGGACAGGGATGGAAACACCATATATTTT.

In the case of this clonotype: This may be a read error: a much more frequent sequence differs by one nucleotide. The V and J genes are TRBV20-1 and TRBJ2-7; D perhaps matches TRBD2 (6 bases). With 7 bases removed from V and 3 bases from J, the gap between germline ends came to 13 bases. CDR3 length: 12 residues. CDR1 and CDR2 from the germline V gene are DFQATT and SNEGSKA (reference sequence). CDR3: CSGSPGVYEQYF. The CDR3 bases are TGCAGTGGTAGTCCGGGAGTCTACGAGCAGTACTTC.

Remarks on this clonotype: A much larger clone differs by one base, so this may be a read error. The rearrangement links TRBV20-1 to TRBJ1-1; D call uncertain. CDR1 DFQATT and CDR2 SNEGSKA come from the germline V gene (reference sequence). The CDR3 consists of 12 residues. CDR3 sequence reads: CSLPTWNTEAFF. CDR3 DNA: TGCAGCCTACCCACATGGAACACTGAAGCTTTCTTT.

The V and J genes are TRBV2 and TRBJ2-2; 8 nucleotides agree with TRBD1. J was trimmed by 0 bases and V by 7 bases; bases with no gene match: 4. This CDR3 region has 15 residues. Germline V gene sequence: CDR1 SNHLY, CDR2 FYNNEI. In DNA form, the CDR3 reads TGTGCCAGCACCCCGACAGGGGCGAACACCGGGGAGCTGTTTTTT. Its protein is CASTPTGANTGELFF.

Many counts were recorded for this clonotype. This chain uses TRBV2 with TRBJ2-6; D remains unclear. V lost 7 bases to trimming and J lost 1 base, with 2 bases between them. Germline assignment: CDR1 SNHLY and CDR2 FYNNEI. The CDR3 runs to 12 residues. The CDR3 loop reads CASISGANVLTF. The CDR3 coding sequence is TGTGCCAGCATTTCTGGGGCCAACGTCCTGACTTTC. The complete variable domain, with remaining parts taken from reference TRBV2 and TRBJ2-6, reads EPEVTQTPSHQVTQMGQEVILRCVPISNHLYFYWYRQILGQKVEFLVSFYNNEISEKSEIFDDQFSVERPDGSNFTLKIRSTKLEDSAMYFCASISGANVLTFGAGSRLTVL.

The J gene is TRBJ2-5, the V gene TRBV6-6; D is undetermined. The CDR3 has 14 residues. Germline loops: CDR1 MNHNY, CDR2 SVGAGI (reference sequence). The V and J ends lost 2 bases and 1 base respectively, with 8 bases between them. CDR3 protein: CASSYGGRQETQYF. For the CDR3, the DNA is TGTGCCAGCAGTTACGGCGGTCGCCAAGAGACCCAGTACTTC.

In the case of this clonotype: At one end the junction does not follow the germline gene, possibly because of a read error. V usage is TRBV6-5 and J usage is TRBJ1-5; D uncertain. The length of the CDR3 is 14 residues. Germline CDR1 and CDR2: MNHEY and SVGAGI. CDR3 in DNA: TGTGCCATCAGTTACCCCCCGCCTCGTCCGGGCCAGCATTTT. Amino acids: CAISYPPPRPGQHF.

This clonotype was seen ten or more times. The V and J genes are TRBV7-9 and TRBJ1-2; D perhaps matches TRBD1 (6 bases). In germline, CDR1 is SEHNR, CDR2 FQNEAQ (reference sequence). Trimming cost V 5 bases and J 7 bases, with 17 bases left between them. The CDR3 consists of 14 residues. This chain's CDR3 is CASSHDRSGGGYTF. The CDR3, as DNA: TGTGCCAGCAGCCATGACAGGTCCGGGGGTGGCTACACCTTC.

This clonotype has only one observation. This is likely a read error, given that the CDR3 carries no conserved phenylalanine or tryptophan at its end. V and J are TRBV5-1 and TRBJ2-7; 8 positions agree with TRBD2. CDR1 and CDR2 (germline): SGHRS, YFSETQ. The J segment lost 5 bases and the V segment lost 6 bases, leaving 10 bases of the junction unmatched. This CDR3 spans 14 amino acids. CDR3 coding DNA: TGCGCCAGCACCCCGCGGGGGGATTGGGACGAGCAGTACTCC. As protein: CASTPRGDWDEQYS.